This T cell receptor (beta chain) was identified in a study of T-cell reconstitution after alpha-beta-depleted transplantation in children. Unique molecular identifiers were incorporated during preparation of the TCRbeta library. A single record per CDR3 protein comes from TCRdb applying MiXCR to the PCR reads. The table records some 460,000 distinct CDR3 sequences, roughly 17% of them present only once. Points on this clonotype: Antigen specificity is unknown.

The CDR3 totals 18 residues. Germline V gene data show CDR1 as KGHSH and CDR2 as LQKENI. The V end lost 3 bases, the J end lost 1 base, and 20 bases lay between the germline ends. Study-wide results and limits: About two months after transplant, alpha-beta T cells reportedly came from several hundred expanded graft clones. After one year, T-cell counts and TCRbeta diversity mostly came from new T cells. Diversity of TCRbeta at day 60 was high in some patients, arising from surviving recipient T cells and thymic progenitors.

The sequenced sample was PBMCs, mostly from graft donor cells, obtained 360 days after TCRalphabeta/CD19-depleted stem cell transplant. The V and J genes are TRBV18 and TRBJ2-3, with D perhaps given as TRBD1 or TRBD2 (5 bases each). The source is a boy under two years old who had a stem cell transplant for Wiskott-Aldrich syndrome, so the T cells may come from the graft donor. DNA for the CDR3: TGTGCCAGCTCACCTCGCCGGGACCTCCTAGGCGGCACAGATACGCAGTATTTT. It is translated as CASSPRRDLLGGTDTQYF.